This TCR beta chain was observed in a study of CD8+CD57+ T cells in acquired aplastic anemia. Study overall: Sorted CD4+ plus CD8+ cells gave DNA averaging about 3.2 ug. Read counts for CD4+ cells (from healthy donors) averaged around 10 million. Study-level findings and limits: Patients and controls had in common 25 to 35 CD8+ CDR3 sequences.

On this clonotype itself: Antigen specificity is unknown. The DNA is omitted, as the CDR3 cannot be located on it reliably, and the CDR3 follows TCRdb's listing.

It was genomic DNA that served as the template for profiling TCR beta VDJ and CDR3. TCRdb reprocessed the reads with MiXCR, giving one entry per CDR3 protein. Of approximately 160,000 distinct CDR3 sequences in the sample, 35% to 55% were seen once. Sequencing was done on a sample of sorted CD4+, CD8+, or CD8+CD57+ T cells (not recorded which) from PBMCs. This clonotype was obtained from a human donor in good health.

This CDR3 is CASSFWASGSLTF. The chain uses TRBV28 and TRBJ2-6; the DNA was not compared with TRBD2, the D call given in the table. The germline V gene has CDR1 MDHEN and CDR2 SYDVKM. The CDR3 region is 13 residues in length, termini included.